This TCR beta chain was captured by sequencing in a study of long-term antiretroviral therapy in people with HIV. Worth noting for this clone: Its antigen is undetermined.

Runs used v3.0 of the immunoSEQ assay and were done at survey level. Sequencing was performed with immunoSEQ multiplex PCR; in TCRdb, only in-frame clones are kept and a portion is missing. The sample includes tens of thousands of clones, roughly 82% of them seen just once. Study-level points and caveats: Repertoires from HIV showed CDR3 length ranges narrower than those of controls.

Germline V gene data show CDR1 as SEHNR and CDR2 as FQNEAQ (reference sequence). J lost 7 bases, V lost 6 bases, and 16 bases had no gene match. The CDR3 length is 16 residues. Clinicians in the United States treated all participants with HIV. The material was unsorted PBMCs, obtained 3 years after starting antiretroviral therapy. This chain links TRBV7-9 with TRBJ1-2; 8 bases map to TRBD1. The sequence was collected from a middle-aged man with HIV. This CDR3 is CASSYPGLDRAGGYTF. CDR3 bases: TGTGCCAGCAGTTACCCCGGACTGGACAGGGCGGGTGGCTACACCTTC.